This passage covers 17 T cell receptor beta chains from one sample sequenced in a study of CD4 T cell repertoires in COVID-19 (dated by TCRdb to about 2021). To prepare the library, the immunoSEQ multiplex PCR assay was applied. TCRdb obtained this table from immuneACCESS and retained in-frame rearrangements with V and J assigned. These tables miss some clones; where compared with another copy, unresolved V genes account for less than half of the shortfall, and the remainder is unexplained. The sample profile shows some 80,000 clones; around four fifths of them were found once. In total, the top ten clones hold 0.45% to 0.6% of the sample. Reading the label with the study, this specimen's time point is: sample from a COVID-19-recovered individual after infection. Sequenced material: CD4+ T cells from peripheral blood, taken after recovery from COVID-19. Receptors originate from a human donor who had COVID-19.

As regards this clone: Other nucleotide sequences in the sample specify the same CDR3. The chain links TRBV15 to TRBJ2-3; D not certain. The CDR3 runs to 11 residues. Germline V gene sequence: CDR1 LNHNV, CDR2 YYDKDF (reference sequence). The V and J ends lost 6 bases and 5 bases respectively, with 6 bases between them. CDR3 DNA sequence: TGTGCCACCAGGAGGCGAGATACGCAGTATTTT. It codes for CATRRRDTQYF.

The chain uses TRBV19 and TRBJ2-1; D is possibly TRBD2 (5 bases). V lost 5 bases, J lost 6 bases, and 20 bases lay in between. Per the germline V gene, CDR1 is LNHDA and CDR2 is SQIVND (reference sequence). CDR3 length: 16 residues. This chain's CDR3 is CASSPARASQLNEQFF. The CDR3 bases are TGTGCCAGTAGTCCCGCCCGCGCTAGCCAACTCAATGAGCAGTTCTTC.

This sequence joins TRBV11-3 and TRBJ1-1; tentative D call: TRBD1 (6 bases). Germline V gene sequence: CDR1 SGHNT, CDR2 YENEEA. CDR3 length: 15 amino acids. The V end lost 4 bases, the J end lost 1 base, and 13 bases lay between the germline ends. The CDR3 spells CASSWSGVKNTEAFF. CDR3 sequence (DNA): TGTGCCAGCAGCTGGTCAGGGGTAAAGAACACTGAAGCTTTCTTT. Drawing the rest from reference TRBV11-3 and TRBJ1-1, the complete variable domain is EAGVVQSPRYKIIEKKQPVAFWCNPISGHNTLYWYLQNLGQGPELLIRYENEEAVDDSQLPKDRFSAERLKGVDSTLKIQPAELGDSAVYLCASSWSGVKNTEAFFGQGTRLTVV.

V usage is TRBV28 and J usage is TRBJ2-7, with D perhaps TRBD1 or TRBD2 (5 bases each). This CDR3 is 16 amino acids long. Germline V gene sequence: CDR1 MDHEN, CDR2 SYDVKM. The ends were cut back, 6 bases at V and 0 bases at J, with 18 bases in the middle. The CDR3 loop reads CASSPTTRDRSYEQYF. In DNA, the CDR3 is TGTGCCAGCAGCCCTACCACGAGGGACCGCTCCTACGAGCAGTACTTC. Looking up the rest from reference TRBV28 and TRBJ2-7 gives the full variable domain: DVKVTQSSRYLVKRTGEKVFLECVQDMDHENMFWYRQDPGLGLRLIYFSYDVKMKEKGDIPEGYSVSREKKERFSLILESASTNQTSMYLCASSPTTRDRSYEQYFGPGTRLTVT.

The rearrangement uses TRBV14 and TRBJ2-3; 11 positions match TRBD2. Germline lookup yields CDR1 SGHDN and CDR2 FVKESK. V dropped 0 bases and J dropped 5; count of bases not matched to a gene: 7. CDR3 length: 17 amino acids. The CDR3 DNA is TGTGCCAGCAGCCAAGACGCACTAGCGGGGGCAGGAGATACGCAGTATTTT. Translating gives CASSQDALAGAGDTQYF.

This clone occurred once. The chain joins TRBV29-1 to TRBJ2-5, with 12 bases fitting TRBD2. The V gene end was trimmed by 3 bases and the J gene end by 3 bases; junction bases not matched to a gene: 14. The CDR3 is 18 amino acids. Germline V lookup: CDR1 SQVTM, CDR2 ANQGSEA. Here the CDR3 DNA reads TGCAGCGTTGATTTGAGGGAAGGAACTAGCGGGAGGAAAGAGACCCAGTACTTC. Translation gives CSVDLREGTSGRKETQYF. The whole variable domain, remainder taken from reference TRBV29-1 and TRBJ2-5, is SAVISQKPSRDICQRGTSLTIQCQVDSQVTMMFWYRQQPGQSLTLIATANQGSEATYESGFVIDKFPISRPNLTFSTLTVSNMSPEDSSIYLCSVDLREGTSGRKETQYFGPGTRLLVL.

This chain links TRBV5-8 with TRBJ2-7; no clear D gene. Trimming removed 7 bases at V and 4 bases at J, with 3 bases between. The CDR3 is 9 amino acids. CDR1 SGHTS and CDR2 YDEGEE come from the germline V gene. CDR3 in DNA: TGTGCCAGCGGGTACGAGCAGTACTTC. Protein: CASGYEQYF.

A few counts support this clone. The chain links TRBV18 to TRBJ2-3, with TRBD1 as a possible D gene (5 bases). Trimming pared 2 bases from V and 5 bases from J, leaving 5 bases between. CDR1 is KGHSH, CDR2 LQKENI, per germline. CDR3 size: 12 residues. CDR3: CASSPRGDTQYF. CDR3 DNA sequence: TGTGCCAGCTCACCAAGGGGAGATACGCAGTATTTT.

The chain uses TRBV28 and TRBJ1-2; 11 positions agree with TRBD1. This CDR3 comprises 15 residues. J was trimmed by 4 bases and V by 6 bases; bases with no gene match: 7. CDR1 is MDHEN and CDR2 is SYDVKM in the germline V gene. The DNA for the CDR3 is TGTGCCAGCAGCTTAGGACAGGGGGCTATCTATGGCTACACCTTC. It translates to CASSLGQGAIYGYTF.

The genes are TRBV7-3 and TRBJ2-2; tentative D call: TRBD1 (6 bases). Germline-derived CDR1 and CDR2 are SGHTA and FQGTGA. The length of the CDR3 is 14 residues. The germline V and J ends were trimmed by 0 bases and 4 bases, with 6 bases remaining between them. The chain's CDR3 is CASSLTGATGELFF. CDR3 nucleotides: TGTGCCAGCAGCTTAACGGGGGCCACCGGGGAGCTGTTTTTT.

This clone was detected only a few times. V usage is TRBV10-3 and J usage is TRBJ1-1; 7 nucleotides align to TRBD1. This CDR3 comprises 15 residues. J was trimmed by 2 bases and V by 6 bases; bases with no gene match: 9. Germline CDR1 ENHRY, CDR2 SYGVKD. The CDR3 DNA follows: TGTGCCATCAGGACACAGGGGTCCGAAAACACTGAAGCTTTCTTT. It specifies CAIRTQGSENTEAFF.

This sequence joins TRBV28 and TRBJ2-2, with a weak D call TRBD1 (5 bases). The germline V gene has CDR1 MDHEN and CDR2 SYDVKM. The CDR3 is made up of 16 amino acids. Trimming removed 1 base at V and 4 bases at J, with 13 bases between. The CDR3 coding sequence is TGTGCCAGCAGTTTATCGGTTAGGGGAACCACCGGGGAGCTGTTTTTT. It translates to CASSLSVRGTTGELFF.

This clone was seen once. The chain carries TRBV6-5 and TRBJ2-7; unclear D gene. Deletions cut 5 bases from V and 6 bases from J, with 17 bases between. The germline V gene has CDR1 MNHEY and CDR2 SVGAGI. This CDR3 contains 14 residues. The CDR3 sequence: CASSPKIMSLEQYF. The CDR3 DNA reads as TGTGCCAGCAGTCCTAAGATTATGTCTCTCGAGCAGTACTTC.

The chain has TRBV19 and TRBJ2-5, with a tentative D call TRBD1 (5 bases). V was pared by 5 bases and J by 2 bases, with 9 bases between. The CDR3 is made up of 13 amino acids. CDR1 and CDR2 (germline): LNHDA, SQIVND (reference sequence). The CDR3 loop reads CASSDSGQETQYF. CDR3 sequence (DNA): TGTGCCAGTAGTGATTCAGGGCAAGAGACCCAGTACTTC.

The rearrangement uses TRBV6-2 or TRBV6-3 and TRBJ2-1; D may match TRBD1 or TRBD2 (5 bases each). The germline CDR1 and CDR2 sequences are MNHEY and SVGEGT. The CDR3 is 15 amino acids. The germline V and J ends were trimmed by 5 bases and 4 bases, with 15 bases remaining between them. The CDR3 coding sequence is TGTGCCAGCAGTCAAACCCGGGACCCTTACAATGAGCAGTTCTTC. This encodes CASSQTRDPYNEQFF.

The V call is TRBV7-9, the J call TRBJ2-3; 8 bases agree with TRBD2. V dropped 5 bases and J dropped 4; count of bases not matched to a gene: 5. CDR1 and CDR2 from the germline V gene are SEHNR and FQNEAQ (reference sequence). This CDR3 has 14 residues. CDR3 region: CASSPGLAADTQYF. CDR3 DNA sequence: TGTGCCAGCAGCCCCGGACTAGCCGCAGATACGCAGTATTTT.

This clone occurred once. The chain is built from TRBV7-2 and TRBJ1-3; a possible D gene is TRBD1 (5 bases). CDR3 length: 14 residues. With 2 bases removed from V and 2 bases from J, the gap between germline ends came to 7 bases. The germline gives CDR1 SGHTA, CDR2 FQGNSA. CDR3: CASSLSRAGNTIYF. The CDR3 DNA follows: TGTGCCAGCAGCTTATCCAGGGCTGGAAACACCATATATTTT.